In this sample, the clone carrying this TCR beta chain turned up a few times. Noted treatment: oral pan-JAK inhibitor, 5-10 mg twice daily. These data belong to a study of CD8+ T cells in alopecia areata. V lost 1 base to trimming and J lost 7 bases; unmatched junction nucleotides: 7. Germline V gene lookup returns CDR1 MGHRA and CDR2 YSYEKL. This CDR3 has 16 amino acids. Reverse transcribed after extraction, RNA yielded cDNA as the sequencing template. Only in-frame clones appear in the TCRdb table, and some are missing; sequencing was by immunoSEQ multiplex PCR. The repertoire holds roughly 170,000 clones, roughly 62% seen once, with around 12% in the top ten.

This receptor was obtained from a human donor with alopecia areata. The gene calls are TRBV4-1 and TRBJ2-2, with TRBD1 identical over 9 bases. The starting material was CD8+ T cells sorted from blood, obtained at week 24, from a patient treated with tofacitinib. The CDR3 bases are TGCGCCAGCAGCCAAGCCCAGGGACAGGGTATCGGGGAGCTGTTTTTT. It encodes CASSQAQGQGIGELFF.